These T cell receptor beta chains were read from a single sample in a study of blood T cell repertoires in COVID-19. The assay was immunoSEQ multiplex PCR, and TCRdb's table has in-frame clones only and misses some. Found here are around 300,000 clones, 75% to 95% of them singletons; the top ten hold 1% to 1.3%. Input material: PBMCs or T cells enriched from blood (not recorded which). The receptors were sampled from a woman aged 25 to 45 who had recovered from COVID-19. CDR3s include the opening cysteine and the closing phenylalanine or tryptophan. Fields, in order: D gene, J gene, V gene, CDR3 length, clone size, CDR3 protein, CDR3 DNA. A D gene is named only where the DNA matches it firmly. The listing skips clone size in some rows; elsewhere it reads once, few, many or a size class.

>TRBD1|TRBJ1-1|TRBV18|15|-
CASSLLGTGELEAFF
TGTGCCAGCTCACTACTCGGGACAGGGGAACTTGAAGCTTTCTTT
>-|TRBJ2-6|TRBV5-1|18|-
CASSLGPGLETGANVLTF
TGCGCCAGCAGCTTGGGGCCAGGGTTAGAAACTGGGGCCAACGTCCTGACTTTC
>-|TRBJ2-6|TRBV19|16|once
CASRNPTGNGANVLTF
TGTGCCAGTAGGAACCCTACAGGGAATGGGGCCAACGTCCTGACTTTC
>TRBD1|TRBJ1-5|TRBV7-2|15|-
CASSLDLGQGGPQHF
TGTGCCAGCAGCTTAGACTTGGGACAGGGGGGGCCCCAGCATTTT
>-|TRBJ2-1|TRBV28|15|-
CASSLAGASYNEQFF
TGTGCCAGCAGTTTAGCGGGTGCCTCCTACAATGAGCAGTTCTTC
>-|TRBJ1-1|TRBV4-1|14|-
CASSQNPGWTEAFF
TGCGCCAGCAGCCAAAATCCGGGTTGGACTGAAGCTTTCTTT
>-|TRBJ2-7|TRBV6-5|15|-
CASSYGHRSSYEQYF
TGTGCCAGCAGTTACGGACACCGGAGCTCCTACGAGCAGTACTTC
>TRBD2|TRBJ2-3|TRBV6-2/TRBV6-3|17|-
CASSPNPGLAVSDTQYF
TGTGCCAGCAGCCCTAATCCGGGACTAGCCGTATCAGATACGCAGTATTTT
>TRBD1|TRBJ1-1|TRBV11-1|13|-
CASSSTGDTEAFF
TGTGCCAGCAGCTCCACAGGGGACACTGAAGCTTTCTTT
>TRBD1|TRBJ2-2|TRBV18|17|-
CASSPRETGGSPGELFF
TGTGCCAGCTCACCACGAGAGACAGGGGGTTCACCGGGTGAGCTGTTTTTT
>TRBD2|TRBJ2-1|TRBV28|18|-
CASTTSGLAASSYNEQFF
TGTGCCAGCACCACTTCGGGACTAGCGGCGAGCTCCTACAATGAGCAGTTCTTC
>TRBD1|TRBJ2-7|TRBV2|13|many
CATQEDRELEQYF
TGTGCCACCCAAGAGGACAGGGAACTCGAGCAGTACTTC
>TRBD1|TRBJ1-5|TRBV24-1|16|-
CATSDRTGASNQPQHF
TGTGCCACCAGTGATCGGACAGGGGCATCCAATCAGCCCCAGCATTTT
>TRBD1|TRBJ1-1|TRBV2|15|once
CASRSRGQGNTEAFF
TGTGCCAGCAGATCACGGGGACAGGGGAACACTGAAGCTTTCTTT
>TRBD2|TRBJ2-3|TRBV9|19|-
CASSARTSGRISGTDTQYF
TGTGCCAGCAGCGCTCGGACTAGCGGGAGGATTAGTGGAACAGATACGCAGTATTTT
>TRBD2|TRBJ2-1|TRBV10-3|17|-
CAISEQPSGRAGYEQFF
TGTGCCATCAGTGAGCAGCCTAGCGGGAGGGCCGGGTATGAGCAGTTCTTC
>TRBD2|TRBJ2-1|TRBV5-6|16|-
CASSRTSGSSYNEQFF
TGTGCCAGCAGCCGGACTAGCGGGAGCTCCTACAATGAGCAGTTCTTC
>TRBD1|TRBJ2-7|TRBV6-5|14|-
CASSPGTGGHEQYF
TGTGCCAGCAGTCCCGGGACAGGGGGCCACGAGCAGTACTTC
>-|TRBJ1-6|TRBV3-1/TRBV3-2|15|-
CASSLQTNGNSPLHF
TGTGCCAGCAGCCTCCAGACTAACGGCAATTCACCCCTCCACTTT
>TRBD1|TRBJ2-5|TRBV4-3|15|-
CASSRDRERMETQYF
TGCGCCAGCAGCCGAGACAGGGAAAGGATGGAGACCCAGTACTTC
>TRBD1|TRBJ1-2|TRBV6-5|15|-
CASSYSGTGAKGYTF
TGTGCCAGCAGTTACTCGGGGACAGGGGCAAAGGGCTACACCTTC
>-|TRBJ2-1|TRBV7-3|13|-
CASSSSLHNEQFF
TGTGCCAGCAGCTCCTCCCTTCACAATGAGCAGTTCTTC
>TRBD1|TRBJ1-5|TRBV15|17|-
CATRYKGYRGGFQPQHF
TGTGCCACCAGGTATAAGGGTTACAGGGGTGGATTTCAGCCCCAGCATTTT